This TCR beta chain appears in the sequencing data of a study of shared clonotypes between healthy human individuals. Study-wide results and limits: Rarefaction showed sorted-subset sequencing was incomplete despite large depth.

To note about this clone: No antigen is known for it. The same CDR3 arises from other DNA sequences in this sample as well.

Trimming left V 3 bases short and J 0 bases short, with 8 bases between. Per the germline V gene, CDR1 is MNHEY and CDR2 is SMNVEV (reference sequence). This CDR3 has 14 residues. Here immunoSEQ multiplex PCR was the method, and the copy in TCRdb shows in-frame clones only, minus some. Here the sample spans 760,000 or so clones, around 96% being singletons. The naive CD8 population came from CD45RO-negative cells selected for CCR7, without terminally differentiated effector memory CD45RA+ cells. The clonotype comes from a man aged 25-40 years in good health. Material for sequencing was naive CD8+ T cells sorted from blood. The V gene is TRBV27, the J gene TRBJ1-1; unclear D gene. The DNA of the CDR3 is TGTGCCAGCAGTTTGGGCCTAATGAACACTGAAGCTTTCTTT. It codes for CASSLGLMNTEAFF.